This T cell receptor (beta chain) was identified in a study of CD8+ T cells in alopecia areata. Study-level results: Shared TCR sequences were less clear between patients than in mice, possibly partly from HLA diversity. Normal scalp had lower clonality than lesional scalp, with alopecia totalis/universalis lesions showing this most strongly. Among the cells sequenced in scalp samples are also the resident alphabeta T cells of normal skin.

Obtained from alopecia areata patients were lesional scalp punch biopsies along with peripheral blood. Extraction and reverse transcription of RNA yielded cDNA as the sequencing template. Assay: immunoSEQ multiplex PCR; the TCRdb copy retains only in-frame clones and omits some. The repertoire holds 100,000 to 130,000 clones, with roughly 55% as singletons. The CDR3 is made up of 12 amino acids. Germline lookup yields CDR1 SNHLY and CDR2 FYNNEI. Trimming cost V 8 bases and J 5 bases, with 10 bases left between them. As for this clone: Antigen: not known.

The specimen sequenced was NKG2D-low CD8+ T cells sorted from blood. The chain joins TRBV2 to TRBJ2-1, with D perhaps TRBD2 (5 bases). This clonotype was obtained from a human donor with alopecia areata. CDR3 protein: CASLPGDNEQFF. The CDR3 region has the DNA TGTGCCAGCCTCCCCGGGGACAATGAGCAGTTCTTC. The variable domain in full, completed from reference TRBV2 and TRBJ2-1, reads EPEVTQTPSHQVTQMGQEVILRCVPISNHLYFYWYRQILGQKVEFLVSFYNNEISEKSEIFDDQFSVERPDGSNFTLKIRSTKLEDSAMYFCASLPGDNEQFFGPGTRLTVL.